The rows below give T cell receptor beta chains drawn from one sample of a study of blood T cells in healthy people across ages. TCRdb processed the 5' RACE reads anew with MiXCR; each CDR3 protein has one entry. The data contain about 1,400,000 distinct CDR3 sequences, 40% to 50% of them singletons. Sequenced: blood. The source of these receptors is a woman younger than 35 in good health. The CDR3 runs from the conserved cysteine through the conserved F or W. Each record gives: D gene, J gene, clone size, V gene, CDR3 protein, CDR3 DNA. The D gene is left open where the match is weak. Size values are once, few and many counts, or a class for expanded clones, and some rows have none.

>-|TRBJ2-1|many|TRBV29-1
CSVGGFDEQFF
TGCAGCGTTGGGGGATTCGATGAGCAGTTCTTC
>-|TRBJ2-1|-|TRBV11-2
CASSLGTSPYNEQFF
TGTGCCAGCAGCTTAGGAACCAGTCCCTACAATGAGCAGTTCTTC
>-|TRBJ1-2|-|TRBV10-3
CAISEVTNYGYTF
TGTGCCATCAGTGAGGTCACCAACTATGGCTACACCTTC
>-|TRBJ2-5|few|TRBV20-1
CSGNAGQETQYF
TGCAGTGGAAATGCAGGGCAAGAGACCCAGTACTTC
>TRBD2|TRBJ2-7|once|TRBV19
CASSASGTSGTYEQYF
TGTGCCAGTAGTGCCTCCGGGACTAGCGGGACCTACGAGCAGTACTTC
>-|TRBJ1-5|few|TRBV7-9
CASSLSPSQGRQPQHF
TGTGCCAGCAGCTTATCTCCCTCCCAGGGTAGGCAGCCCCAGCATTTT
>TRBD2|TRBJ2-1|-|TRBV28
CACRLAGLVYEQFF
TGTGCCTGCAGACTAGCGGGATTGGTCTATGAGCAGTTCTTC
>TRBD2|TRBJ2-5|-|TRBV15
CATSREGGLAGFQETQYF
TGTGCCACCAGCAGAGAAGGGGGACTAGCGGGGTTCCAAGAGACCCAGTACTTC
>-|TRBJ2-1|-|TRBV24-1
CATSEATNGGYEQFF
TGTGCCACCAGTGAAGCTACCAACGGGGGTTATGAGCAGTTCTTC
>-|TRBJ1-4|few|TRBV4-1
CASSQGSRENEKLFF
TGCGCCAGCAGCCAAGGTAGCAGAGAGAATGAAAAACTGTTTTTT
>-|TRBJ1-2|-|TRBV12-3/TRBV12-4
CASSLAGTAVGGYTF
TGTGCCAGCAGTTTAGCGGGCACGGCTGTAGGCGGCTACACCTTC
>TRBD1|TRBJ1-4|-|TRBV4-1
CASNQAGTGGANWLPFF
TGCGCCAGCAACCAAGCGGGGACAGGGGGCGCGAATTGGTTACCGTTTTTT
>-|TRBJ1-2|-|TRBV27
CASSALDRQNYGYTF
TGTGCCAGCAGTGCCCTGGACCGACAGAACTATGGCTACACCTTC
>-|TRBJ2-7|many|TRBV27
CASSFGRSYEQYF
TGTGCCAGCAGTTTCGGTAGATCCTACGAGCAGTACTTC
>TRBD1|TRBJ1-1|-|TRBV20-1
CSARDPRGQGAEAFF
TGCAGTGCTAGAGATCCCCGGGGACAGGGGGCTGAAGCTTTCTTT
>-|TRBJ2-3|few|TRBV6-1
CATTRGSTDTQYF
TGTGCCACAACTAGGGGCAGCACAGATACGCAGTATTTT
>-|TRBJ1-1|-|TRBV7-2
CASSLERANEAFF
TGTGCCAGCAGCTTAGAAAGGGCGAATGAAGCTTTCTTT
>TRBD2|TRBJ2-3|-|TRBV6-2/TRBV6-3
CASSYPLTGGTQYF
TGTGCCAGCAGTTACCCACTAACGGGGGGTACGCAGTATTTT
>-|TRBJ2-2|few|TRBV7-2
CASSPGLLNTGELFF
TGTGCCAGCAGCCCGGGACTTCTGAACACCGGGGAGCTGTTTTTT
>TRBD2|TRBJ2-5|-|TRBV6-8
CASSGGVTSDQETQYF
TGTGCCAGCTCTGGAGGGGTTACTAGCGACCAAGAGACCCAGTACTTC
>-|TRBJ1-1|few|TRBV6-2/TRBV6-3
CASRTDRLSTEAFF
TGTGCCAGCAGGACCGACAGGCTTTCCACTGAAGCTTTCTTT